This T cell receptor beta chain was captured by sequencing in a study of identical twins' blood T cells. Across the whole study: Roughly 50 million reads covered about 6 alpha-chain and about 6 beta-chain libraries.

Study results and caveats: Environmental influences on twin similarity could not be excluded.

A remark on this clonotype: As yet, its antigen is unknown.

All three twin pairs grew up together with likely shared infections and vaccines. Authors' data handling: Per-library CDR3 reads ranged about 2 to 3.6 million; clonotypes, ~100,000 to ~550,000. TCRdb re-called the 5' RACE reads with MiXCR, one entry per CDR3 protein. The V and J calls and clone size are TCRdb's, not the authors'. The table records a few hundred distinct CDR3 sequences, less than 70% of them present only once. After removal of 3 bases from V and 9 bases from J, the junction contained 4 bases not matched to a gene. The germline V gene has CDR1 WNHNN and CDR2 SYGVQD (reference sequence). The CDR3 is made up of 12 amino acids.

The chain carries TRBV10-1 and TRBJ1-1; 7 positions agree with TRBD1. This sequence originates from a woman aged 18-55 years in good health. The sample taken for sequencing was PBMCs. The CDR3 protein is CASSDPGQKAFF. CDR3 coding DNA: TGCGCCAGCAGTGATCCGGGACAGAAAGCTTTCTTT.